This TCR beta chain was captured by sequencing in a study of blood T cell repertoires in COVID-19. Study-level background: Whether acute or convalescent, the COVID-19 samples came from the United States, Italy and Spain. Nucleic acid was either cDNA or gDNA, and it came from T cells, B-cell-depleted T cells, or PBMCs.

In the original processing: How many nucleated cells were present was estimated from reference gene primer amplification. Clones were read by immunoSEQ multiplex PCR, and TCRdb kept only the in-frame ones, dropping some. For V, J and clone size, that table is used; D and trimming come from the DNA. The sample carries about 45,000 clones, 87% recorded once. CDR1 and CDR2 (germline): SGHVS, FQNEAQ. The CDR3 runs 11 residues. Trimming pared 5 bases from V and 9 bases from J, leaving 10 bases between. This clone was recorded only once. The chain is built from TRBV7-8 and TRBJ2-5; D remains ambiguous. Sequencing was performed on peripheral blood. The clonotype comes from a woman aged 80 or over in a cohort sampled during active or convalescent COVID-19. CDR3 in amino acids: CASSPLPAQYF. CDR3 in DNA: TGTGCCAGCAGCCCCCTCCCGGCCCAGTACTTC.